These 24 T cell receptor beta chains were sequenced from one sample in a study of blood T cell repertoires in COVID-19. TCRdb's table, derived via immunoSEQ multiplex PCR, lists solely in-frame clones and lacks some. Among roughly 160,000 clones listed, roughly 93% were seen once. The sequencing sample was made of peripheral blood. These receptors all come from a man younger than 30 with COVID-19, enrolled during active disease.

The chain combines TRBV27 with TRBJ2-5, with 12 bases that match TRBD1. CDR3 length: 16 residues. Germline CDR1 is MNHEY and CDR2 is SMNVEV (reference sequence). V lost 5 bases and J lost 3; bases outside the gene matches: 7. Here the CDR3 reads CASSLGTGGREETQYF. CDR3 bases: TGTGCCAGCAGTCTCGGGACAGGGGGCAGGGAAGAGACCCAGTACTTC.

This chain links TRBV6-5 with TRBJ2-3; TRBD1 aligns across 7 bases. The V and J ends lost 3 bases and 0 bases, in that order; junction bases with no gene match: 3. The CDR3 length is 15 residues. Looked up from germline, CDR1 is MNHEY and CDR2 is SVGAGI. CDR3 in amino acids: CASSYTGDSTDTQYF. DNA for the CDR3: TGTGCCAGCAGTTATACAGGGGACAGCACAGATACGCAGTATTTT.

This chain uses TRBV2 with TRBJ2-7; TRBD2 aligns across 11 bases. From germline, CDR1 is SNHLY and CDR2 FYNNEI. Unmatched junction bases numbered 24, after V lost 10 bases and J lost 7 bases. The CDR3 loop spans 18 amino acids. CDR3: CATRRGNVAGGPSEEQYF. CDR3 in DNA: TGTGCCACTAGGCGGGGAAACGTAGCGGGAGGGCCTTCTGAGGAGCAGTACTTC.

The V and J genes are TRBV9 and TRBJ1-1; unclear D gene. The CDR3 totals 14 residues. V was cut by 2 bases and J by 3 bases, with 11 bases left in between. In germline, CDR1 is SGDLS, CDR2 YYNGEE. CDR3 loop: CASSVGGRDTEAFF. Here the CDR3 DNA reads TGTGCCAGCAGCGTTGGTGGGAGGGACACTGAAGCTTTCTTT.

The rearrangement uses TRBV27 and TRBJ1-3, with D unresolved. The CDR3 totals 13 residues. Germline-derived CDR1 and CDR2 are MNHEY and SMNVEV (reference sequence). Trimming shortened V by 3 bases and J by 0 bases, and 3 bases separated the two germline ends. Here the CDR3 reads CASSFSSGNTIYF. The CDR3 nucleotides are TGTGCCAGCAGTTTTAGCTCTGGAAACACCATATATTTT.

The CDR3 sequence: CAWSGIGGGETQYF. CDR3 nucleotide sequence: TGTGCCTGGAGTGGGATTGGGGGAGGCGAGACCCAGTACTTC. The chain carries TRBV30 and TRBJ2-5, with TRBD2 as a possible D gene (6 bases). Between the trimmed V and J ends, which lost 1 base and 5 bases, there was a span of 14 bases. The length of the CDR3 is 14 residues. The germline V gene encodes CDR1 GTSNPN and CDR2 SVGIG (reference sequence).

The chain is built from TRBV11-3 and TRBJ2-7; 9 positions agree with TRBD2. V lost 1 base to trimming and J lost 0 bases; unmatched junction nucleotides: 13. Germline CDR1 and CDR2: SGHNT and YENEEA. The CDR3 loop spans 19 amino acids. CDR3 amino acids: CASSLVAGVYFPDSYEQYF. The CDR3 DNA reads TGTGCCAGCAGCTTAGTAGCGGGAGTATATTTCCCTGACTCCTACGAGCAGTACTTC.

CDR3 sequence (DNA): TGTGCCAGCAGCCCGACGACAGGGGCGGCAGAGACCCAGTACTTC. It translates to CASSPTTGAAETQYF. This rearrangement joins TRBV5-6 to TRBJ2-5; TRBD1 matches 8 bases. After removal of 4 bases from V and 4 bases from J, the junction contained 9 bases not matched to a gene. The CDR3 has 15 residues. The germline CDR1 and CDR2 sequences are SGHDT and YYEEEE.

The rearrangement joins TRBV4-2 to TRBJ2-5, with 10 bases that match TRBD2. The CDR3 spans 16 residues. Germline V lookup: CDR1 LGHNA, CDR2 YNFKEQ. The V segment lost 4 bases and the J segment 5 bases; nucleotides outside the gene matches: 10. CDR3 sequence (DNA): TGTGCCAGCAGCCCCTACAGCGGGAGGGAGGGGGAGACCCAGTACTTC. Its translation is CASSPYSGREGETQYF.

This clone occurred once. The chain carries TRBV27 and TRBJ2-1, with D perhaps matching TRBD2 (6 bases). The CDR3 contains 16 residues. CDR1 MNHEY and CDR2 SMNVEV come from the germline V gene (reference sequence). The germline V and J ends were trimmed by 1 base and 5 bases, with 15 bases remaining between them. CDR3 sequence reads: CASSLYLAGQHNEQFF. CDR3 sequence (DNA): TGTGCCAGCAGTTTATATTTGGCGGGGCAGCACAATGAGCAGTTCTTC.

The V call is TRBV7-3, the J call TRBJ2-3; no clear D. Per germline, CDR1 SGHTA and CDR2 FQGTGA. The CDR3 totals 13 residues. V lost 4 bases and J 1 base, leaving 6 bases between the germline ends. The CDR3 loop is CASSSLGTDTQYF. The CDR3 DNA is TGTGCCAGCAGCTCCCTTGGCACAGATACGCAGTATTTT.

This clone occurred once. V usage is TRBV30 and J usage is TRBJ2-7, with 9 bases that match TRBD1. After removal of 5 bases from V and 6 bases from J, the junction contained 8 bases not matched to a gene. This CDR3 contains 13 residues. Germline CDR1 GTSNPN, CDR2 SVGIG (reference sequence). CDR3 amino acids: CAWGHTGGAEQYF. CDR3 coding DNA: TGTGCCTGGGGACATACAGGGGGCGCCGAGCAGTACTTC. Complete variable domain (other parts from reference TRBV30 and TRBJ2-7): SQTIHQWPATLVQPVGSPLSLECTVEGTSNPNLYWYRQAAGRGLQLLFYSVGIGQISSEVPQNLSASRPQDRQFILSSKKLLLSDSGFYLCAWGHTGGAEQYFGPGTRLTVT.

The V and J genes are TRBV4-1 and TRBJ2-1; D is possibly TRBD1 (5 bases). The germline CDR1 and CDR2 sequences are MGHRA and YSYEKL. This CDR3 spans 19 amino acids. The V gene lost 3 bases and the J gene lost 2 bases, with 23 bases spanning the gap. The CDR3 here is CASSHPKERPPGPYNEQFF. The DNA for the CDR3 is TGCGCCAGCAGCCATCCCAAAGAGAGGCCCCCAGGGCCCTACAATGAGCAGTTCTTC.

CDR3 coding DNA: TGTGCAAGTCGCTTAAGGGGAGATACGCAGTATTTT. Its translation: CASRLRGDTQYF. The rearrangement links TRBV12-2 to TRBJ2-3; the table's D call, TRBD1, has no DNA check behind it. TRBV12-2 is flagged as a pseudogene. The CDR3 length is 12 residues.

V and J are TRBV7-3 and TRBJ2-1, with 7 bases identical to TRBD2. Germline CDR1 is SGHTA and CDR2 is FQGTGA. The CDR3 extends over 15 amino acids. Germline trimming cut 1 base from V and 6 bases from J; bases unmatched to any gene: 6. The CDR3 sequence: CASSLNRGSSNEQFF. CDR3 nucleotide sequence: TGTGCCAGCAGCTTAAATCGCGGGAGTTCCAATGAGCAGTTCTTC. The full variable domain, with the rest looked up from reference TRBV7-3 and TRBJ2-1, is GAGVSQTPSNKVTEKGKYVELRCDPISGHTALYWYRQSLGQGPEFLIYFQGTGAADDSGLPNDRFFAVRPEGSVSTLKIQRTERGDSAVYLCASSLNRGSSNEQFFGPGTRLTVL.

CDR3 loop: CASSETWGFSGELFF. In nucleotides, the CDR3 is TGTGCCAGCTCCGAGACTTGGGGCTTTTCCGGGGAGCTGTTTTTT. V is TRBV6-5 and J is TRBJ2-2; D might be TRBD1 (5 bases). Germline CDR1 is MNHEY and CDR2 is SVGAGI. V gave up 8 bases and J gave up 6 bases, with 19 bases separating them. CDR3 size: 15 residues.

A single count supports this clone. This rearrangement joins TRBV5-6 to TRBJ1-1; D ambiguous. Germline CDR1 is SGHDT and CDR2 is YYEEEE. V lost 0 bases, J lost 4 bases, and 7 bases lay in between. The CDR3 is 13 residues long. Here the CDR3 reads CASSLGRVTEAFF. For the CDR3, the DNA is TGTGCCAGCAGCTTGGGGAGGGTCACTGAAGCTTTCTTT.

The rearrangement joins TRBV29-1 to TRBJ2-6; D uncertain. CDR3 length equals 13 residues. Per the germline V gene, CDR1 is SQVTM and CDR2 is ANQGSEA. The germline V and J ends were trimmed by 5 bases and 0 bases, with 5 bases remaining between them. In DNA, the CDR3 is TGCAGCGTTCCACTCTCTGGGGCCAACGTCCTGACTTTC. Its protein is CSVPLSGANVLTF.

CDR3 in amino acids: CASSPGRGPFEQYF. In DNA form, the CDR3 reads TGTGCCAGCAGCCCGGGAAGGGGGCCCTTCGAGCAGTACTTC. The chain links TRBV5-6 to TRBJ2-7; 7 nucleotides line up with TRBD1. The CDR3 length is 14 residues. J gave up 6 bases and V 4 bases, and 10 bases lay outside the gene matches. Germline CDR1 reads SGHDT; CDR2 reads YYEEEE.

This clone was found once. The rearrangement links TRBV29-1 to TRBJ2-3; a weak D match, TRBD2 (5 bases). The V end lost 7 bases, the J end lost 2 bases, and 13 bases lay between the germline ends. CDR1 SQVTM and CDR2 ANQGSEA come from the germline V gene. The CDR3 extends over 13 amino acids. In nucleotides, the CDR3 is TGCAGCGCTGGACTGGTTCTCACAGATACGCAGTATTTT. Protein product: CSAGLVLTDTQYF.

The chain couples TRBV27 to TRBJ2-7, with D possibly matching TRBD1 (6 bases). From germline, CDR1 is MNHEY and CDR2 SMNVEV (reference sequence). The CDR3 loop spans 14 amino acids. V was shortened by 2 bases and J by 5 bases, with 13 bases between the two germline ends. The CDR3 is CASSLMARGHEQYF. In DNA, the CDR3 is TGTGCCAGCAGTTTAATGGCCAGGGGACACGAGCAGTACTTC.

This chain connects TRBV6-5 to TRBJ1-5; no clear D gene. Trimming shortened V by 7 bases and J by 2 bases, and 15 bases separated the two germline ends. The germline V gene has CDR1 MNHEY and CDR2 SVGAGI. The CDR3 has 15 residues. For the CDR3, the DNA is TGTGCCAGCACCATTACAGCCGGGGGCAATCAGCCCCAGCATTTT. Residues: CASTITAGGNQPQHF.

This chain connects TRBV28 to TRBJ2-7, with TRBD2 matching 7 bases. CDR3 length: 16 amino acids. The germline gives CDR1 MDHEN, CDR2 SYDVKM. The trim removed 3 bases at V and 6 bases at J, leaving 14 bases unmatched. In DNA form, the CDR3 reads TGTGCCAGCAGTTTGCCTACTTTGCGGGAGCTCCCCGAGCAGTACTTC. Translated, it gives CASSLPTLRELPEQYF.

This chain connects TRBV19 to TRBJ1-2; 11 positions match TRBD1. With 9 bases clipped from V and 5 bases from J, the junction kept 11 bases outside the gene matches. Germline lookup yields CDR1 LNHDA and CDR2 SQIVND (reference sequence). There are 15 residues in the CDR3. Here the CDR3 DNA reads TGTGCCAGCCTTAGGACAGGGGGCCTCCTATATGGCTACACCTTC. Translation gives CASLRTGGLLYGYTF.